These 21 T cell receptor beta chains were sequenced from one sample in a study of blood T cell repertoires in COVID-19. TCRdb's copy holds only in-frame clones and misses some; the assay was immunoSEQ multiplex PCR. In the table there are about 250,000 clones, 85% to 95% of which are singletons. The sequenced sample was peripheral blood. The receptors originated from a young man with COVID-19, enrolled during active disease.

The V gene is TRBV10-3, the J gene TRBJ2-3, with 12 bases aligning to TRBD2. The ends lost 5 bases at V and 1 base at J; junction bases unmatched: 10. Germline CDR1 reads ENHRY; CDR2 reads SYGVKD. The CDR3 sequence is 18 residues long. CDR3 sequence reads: CAISTASGGARGTDTQYF. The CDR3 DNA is TGTGCCATCAGTACCGCTAGCGGGGGGGCGCGTGGCACAGATACGCAGTATTTT.

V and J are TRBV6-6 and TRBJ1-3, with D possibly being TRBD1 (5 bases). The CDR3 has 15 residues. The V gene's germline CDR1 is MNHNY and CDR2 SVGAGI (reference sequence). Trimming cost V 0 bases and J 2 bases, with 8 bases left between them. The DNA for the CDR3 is TGTGCCAGCAGTTACTCGGGGACTGCTGGAAACACCATATATTTT. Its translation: CASSYSGTAGNTIYF.

CDR3 protein: CASSQEPLRNRPSRGQPQHF. CDR3 coding DNA: TGTGCCAGCAGCCAAGAACCGCTGAGGAACCGACCCTCCCGGGGTCAGCCCCAGCATTTT. The chain employs TRBV3-1 (or the pseudogene TRBV3-2) and TRBJ1-5; no definite D call. The V end lost 0 bases, the J end lost 6 bases, and 27 bases lay between the germline ends. The germline V gene has CDR1 LGHDT and CDR2 YNNKEL (reference sequence). The CDR3 runs 20 residues.

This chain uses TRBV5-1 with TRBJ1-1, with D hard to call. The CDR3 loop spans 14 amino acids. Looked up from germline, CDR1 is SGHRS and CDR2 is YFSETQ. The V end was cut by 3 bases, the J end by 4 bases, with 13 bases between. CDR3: CASSSSAGSTEAFF. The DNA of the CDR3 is TGCGCCAGCAGCTCCTCAGCCGGGAGCACTGAAGCTTTCTTT.

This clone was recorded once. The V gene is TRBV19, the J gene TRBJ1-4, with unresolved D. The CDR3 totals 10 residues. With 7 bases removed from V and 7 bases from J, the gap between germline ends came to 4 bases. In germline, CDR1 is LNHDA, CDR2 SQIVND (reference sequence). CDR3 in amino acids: CASTVEKLFF. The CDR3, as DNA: TGTGCCAGTACCGTTGAAAAACTGTTTTTT.

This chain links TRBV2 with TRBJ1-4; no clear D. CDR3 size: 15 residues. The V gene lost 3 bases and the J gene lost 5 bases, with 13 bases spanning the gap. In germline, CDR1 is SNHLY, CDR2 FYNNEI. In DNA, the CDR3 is TGTGCCAGCAGTGATCCGGACGGAGGGAATGAAAAACTGTTTTTT. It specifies CASSDPDGGNEKLFF.

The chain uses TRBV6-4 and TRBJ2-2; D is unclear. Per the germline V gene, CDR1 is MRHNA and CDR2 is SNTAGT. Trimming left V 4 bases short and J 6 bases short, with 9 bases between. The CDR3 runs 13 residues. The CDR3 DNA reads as TGTGCCAGCAGTGCCCTAGTGTCCGGGGAGCTGTTTTTT. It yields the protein CASSALVSGELFF.

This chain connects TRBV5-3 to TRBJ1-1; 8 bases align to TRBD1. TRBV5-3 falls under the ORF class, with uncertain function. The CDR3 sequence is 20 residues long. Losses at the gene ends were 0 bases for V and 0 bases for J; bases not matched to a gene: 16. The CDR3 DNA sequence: TGTGCCAGAAGCTTGGCAACGATATTTAAGGACAGGGTAATGAACACTGAAGCTTTCTTT. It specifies CARSLATIFKDRVMNTEAFF.

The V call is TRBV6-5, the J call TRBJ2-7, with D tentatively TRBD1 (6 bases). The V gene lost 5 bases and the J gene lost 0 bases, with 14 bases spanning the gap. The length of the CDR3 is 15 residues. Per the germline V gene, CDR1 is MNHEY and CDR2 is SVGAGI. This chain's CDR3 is CASSPRTVSSYEQYF. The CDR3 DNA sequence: TGTGCCAGCAGTCCCCGGACAGTTAGCTCCTACGAGCAGTACTTC.

CDR3 sequence: CATKRTGTEKLFF. CDR3 in DNA: TGTGCCACCAAGAGGACAGGGACTGAAAAACTGTTTTTT. The chain employs TRBV19 and TRBJ1-4; the match to TRBD1 covers 8 bases. With 10 bases clipped from V and 7 bases from J, the junction kept 8 bases outside the gene matches. This CDR3 is 13 amino acids long. CDR1 and CDR2 (germline): LNHDA, SQIVND (reference sequence). Looking up the rest from reference TRBV19 and TRBJ1-4 gives the full variable domain: DGGITQSPKYLFRKEGQNVTLSCEQNLNHDAMYWYRQDPGQGLRLIYYSQIVNDFQKGDIAEGYSVSREKKESFPLTVTSAQKNPTAFYLCATKRTGTEKLFFGSGTQLSVL.

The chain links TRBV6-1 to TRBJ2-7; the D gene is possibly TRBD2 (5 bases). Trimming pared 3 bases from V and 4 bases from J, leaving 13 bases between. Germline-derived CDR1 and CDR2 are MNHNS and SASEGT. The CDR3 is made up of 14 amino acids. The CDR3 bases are TGTGCCAGCAGTGAGAGGACTGCCTCTTACGAGCAGTACTTC. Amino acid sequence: CASSERTASYEQYF.

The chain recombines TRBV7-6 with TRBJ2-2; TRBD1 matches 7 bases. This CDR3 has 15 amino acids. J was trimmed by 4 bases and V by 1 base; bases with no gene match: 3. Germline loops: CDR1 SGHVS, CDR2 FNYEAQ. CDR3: CASSLVGGITGELFF. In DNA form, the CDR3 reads TGTGCCAGCAGCTTAGTAGGGGGCATCACCGGGGAGCTGTTTTTT.

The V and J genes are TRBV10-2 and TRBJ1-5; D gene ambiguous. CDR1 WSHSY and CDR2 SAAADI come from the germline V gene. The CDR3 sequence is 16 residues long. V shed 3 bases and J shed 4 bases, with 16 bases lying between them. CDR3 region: CASSDMRVGMNQPQHF. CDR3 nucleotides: TGCGCCAGCAGTGATATGCGGGTGGGAATGAATCAGCCCCAGCATTTT.

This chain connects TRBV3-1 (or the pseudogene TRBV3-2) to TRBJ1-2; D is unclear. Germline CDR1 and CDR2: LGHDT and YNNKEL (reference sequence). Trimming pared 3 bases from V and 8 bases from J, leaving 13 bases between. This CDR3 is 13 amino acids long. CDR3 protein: CASSQTAWRGYTF. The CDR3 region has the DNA TGTGCCAGCAGCCAGACGGCTTGGAGAGGCTACACCTTC.

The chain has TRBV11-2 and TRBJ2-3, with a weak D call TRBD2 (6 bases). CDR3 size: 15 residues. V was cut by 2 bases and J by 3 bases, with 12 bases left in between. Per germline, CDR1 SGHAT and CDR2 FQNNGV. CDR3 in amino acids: CASSLTGGATDTQYF. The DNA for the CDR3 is TGTGCCAGCAGCTTAACTGGCGGGGCGACAGATACGCAGTATTTT.

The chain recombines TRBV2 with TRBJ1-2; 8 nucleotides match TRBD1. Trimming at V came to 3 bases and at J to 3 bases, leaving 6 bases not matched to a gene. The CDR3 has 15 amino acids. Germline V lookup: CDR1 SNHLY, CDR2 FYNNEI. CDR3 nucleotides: TGTGCCAGCAGTGACGGACAGGGACAGGACTATGGCTACACCTTC. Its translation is CASSDGQGQDYGYTF.

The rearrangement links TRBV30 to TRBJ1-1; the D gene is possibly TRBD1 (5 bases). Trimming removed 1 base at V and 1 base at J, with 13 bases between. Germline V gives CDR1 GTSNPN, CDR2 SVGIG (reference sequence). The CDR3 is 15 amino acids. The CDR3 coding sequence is TGTGCCTGGAGTGGGGCAGGGACTCCGAACACTGAAGCTTTCTTT. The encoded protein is CAWSGAGTPNTEAFF.

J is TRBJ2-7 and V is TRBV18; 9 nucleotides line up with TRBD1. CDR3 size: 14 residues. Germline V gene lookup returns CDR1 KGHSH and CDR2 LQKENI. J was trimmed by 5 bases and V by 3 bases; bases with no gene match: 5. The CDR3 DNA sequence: TGTGCCAGCTCACCGGGACAGGGACACCACGAGCAGTACTTC. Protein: CASSPGQGHHEQYF.

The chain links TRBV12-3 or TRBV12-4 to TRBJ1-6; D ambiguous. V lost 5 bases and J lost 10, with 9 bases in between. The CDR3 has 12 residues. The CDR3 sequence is CASSTDQSPLHF. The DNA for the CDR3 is TGTGCCAGCAGTACTGATCAATCACCCCTCCACTTT.

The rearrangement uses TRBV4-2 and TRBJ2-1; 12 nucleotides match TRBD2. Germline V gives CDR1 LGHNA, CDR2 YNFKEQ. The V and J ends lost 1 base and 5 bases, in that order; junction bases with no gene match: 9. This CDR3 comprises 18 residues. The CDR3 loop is CASSQGLAGAPVHNEQFF. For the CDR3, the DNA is TGTGCCAGCAGCCAAGGACTAGCGGGGGCCCCGGTCCACAATGAGCAGTTCTTC.

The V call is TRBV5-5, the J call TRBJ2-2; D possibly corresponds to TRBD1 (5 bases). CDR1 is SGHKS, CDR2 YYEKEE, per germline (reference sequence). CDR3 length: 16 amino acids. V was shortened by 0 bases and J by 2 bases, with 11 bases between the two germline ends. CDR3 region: CASSLVGAGNTGELFF. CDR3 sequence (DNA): TGTGCCAGCAGCTTGGTTGGGGCAGGAAACACCGGGGAGCTGTTTTTT.